The 24 T cell receptor beta chains presented below share a single source sample, sequenced in a study of human T cells and chemical hapten exposure. Via MiXCR, TCRdb re-called the RACE reads, giving one row per CDR3 protein. The repertoire holds over 100,000 distinct CDR3 sequences, roughly 9% seen once, with 2.5% to 3.5% in the top ten. Time point of the sample: patch test 2, 6 weeks after DPC sensitization. Treatment defined: therapeutic diphenylcyclopropenone sensitization with weekly scalp DPC. Specimen: whole blood, collected in connection with sensitization to the hapten diphenylcyclopropenone (DPC). The origin of the receptors is a woman in her 40s with alopecia areata. Some clones in this sample may be carry-over from other donors' samples.

This chain connects TRBV21-1 to TRBJ2-3; no DNA check was done on the table's D call, TRBD1. TRBV21-1 is deemed a pseudogene. This CDR3 spans 15 amino acids. Here the CDR3 reads CASSKEAGPTDTQYF. CDR3 in DNA: TGTGCCAGCAGCAAAGAGGCGGGGCCCACAGATACGCAGTATTTT.

There are a few counts of this clonotype. J is TRBJ2-1 and V is TRBV2; D gene unclear. Germline V gene lookup returns CDR1 SNHLY and CDR2 FYNNEI. V was pared by 9 bases and J by 4 bases, with 19 bases between. CDR3 length equals 15 residues. The chain's CDR3 is CASTPWVTSYNEQFF. CDR3 bases: TGTGCCAGTACTCCGTGGGTGACCTCTTACAATGAGCAGTTCTTC.

This clonotype was counted many times. The V gene is TRBV7-9, the J gene TRBJ1-1; D not resolved. CDR1 and CDR2 from the germline V gene are SEHNR and FQNEAQ (reference sequence). The germline V and J ends were trimmed by 1 base and 7 bases, with 13 bases remaining between them. The CDR3 contains 14 residues. CDR3 residues: CASSLEVSANEAFF. CDR3 in DNA: TGTGCCAGCAGCTTAGAGGTCAGTGCCAATGAAGCTTTCTTT. Using reference TRBV7-9 and TRBJ1-1 for the parts outside the CDR3, the full variable domain is DTGVSQNPRHKITKRGQNVTFRCDPISEHNRLYWYRQTLGQGPEFLTYFQNEAQLEKSRLLSDRFSAERPKGSFSTLEIQRTEQGDSAMYLCASSLEVSANEAFFGQGTRLTVV.

In its sample, this clonotype was seen many times. One junction end disagrees with the germline gene, perhaps due to a read error. The chain couples TRBV7-7 to TRBJ2-2, with 9 positions matching TRBD2. This CDR3 is 15 amino acids long. Germline V lookup: CDR1 SSHAT, CDR2 FNYEAQ (reference sequence). CDR3 DNA sequence: TGTGCTAGCAGCCTCGGGTTAGCGGGGGCCGGGGAGCTGTTTTTT. Translation gives CASSLGLAGAGELFF.

The table lists this clonotype with many counts. V is TRBV9 and J is TRBJ1-5, with 11 positions matching TRBD1. The J segment lost 3 bases and the V segment lost 4 bases, leaving 3 bases of the junction unmatched. This CDR3 comprises 15 residues. The germline V gene encodes CDR1 SGDLS and CDR2 YYNGEE. The CDR3 sequence: CASSPGQGVNQPQHF. DNA for the CDR3: TGTGCCAGCAGCCCGGGACAGGGGGTCAATCAGCCCCAGCATTTT.

The chain carries TRBV6-5 and TRBJ2-1; 8 positions match TRBD2. V was pared by 2 bases and J by 2 bases, with 5 bases of the junction left unmatched. Germline V gives CDR1 MNHEY, CDR2 SVGAGI. CDR3 length equals 16 residues. The chain's CDR3 is CASSYEAGGPYNEQFF. The DNA of the CDR3 is TGTGCCAGCAGTTACGAGGCGGGGGGCCCCTACAATGAGCAGTTCTTC.

In regard to this clonotype: A much larger clone lies one base from this, so it may be a read error. This chain links TRBV20-1 with TRBJ1-2; D is unresolved. The V gene lost 2 bases and the J gene lost 3 bases, with 10 bases spanning the gap. This CDR3 region has 13 residues. Germline CDR1 reads DFQATT; CDR2 reads SNEGSKA (reference sequence). The DNA for the CDR3 is TGCAGTGCTAGAACAGTAACTGACTATGGCTACACCTTC. Translation: CSARTVTDYGYTF.

The CDR3 nucleotides read TGTGCCAGCTTCCGACAGGGTGGTAATACGCAGTATTTT. Translating it yields CASFRQGGNTQYF. The gene calls are TRBV7-2 and TRBJ2-3; TRBD1 agrees at 7 bases. The CDR3 loop spans 13 amino acids. Germline loops: CDR1 SGHTA, CDR2 FQGNSA. Trimming took 8 bases from V and 7 from J; bases not matched to a gene: 9. Full variable domain (rest looked up from reference TRBV7-2 and TRBJ2-3): GAGVSQSPSNKVTEKGKDVELRCDPISGHTALYWYRQSLGQGLEFLIYFQGNSAPDKSGLPSDRFSAERTGGSVSTLTIQRTQQEDSAVYLCASFRQGGNTQYFGPGTRLTVL.

This clonotype was detected many times. V usage is TRBV29-1 and J usage is TRBJ1-1; D remains ambiguous. The V and J ends lost 6 bases and 0 bases respectively, with 8 bases between them. This CDR3 has 12 residues. Per germline, CDR1 SQVTM and CDR2 ANQGSEA. DNA of the CDR3: TGCAGCGTCCTGGGTCTGAACACTGAAGCTTTCTTT. Its protein product is CSVLGLNTEAFF.

This clonotype appeared a few times. The chain links TRBV7-3 to TRBJ2-5, with 9 bases that match TRBD1. V dropped 5 bases and J dropped 7; count of bases not matched to a gene: 5. The CDR3 has 13 amino acids. Per the germline V gene, CDR1 is SGHTA and CDR2 is FQGTGA. The CDR3 loop is CASSPTGGGTQYF. CDR3 in DNA: TGTGCCAGCAGCCCGACAGGGGGGGGGACCCAGTACTTC.

This clonotype was observed many times. The rearrangement uses TRBV3-1 and TRBJ2-1; TRBD2 might be the D (5 bases). Germline CDR1 is LGHDT and CDR2 is YNNKEL (reference sequence). This CDR3 contains 12 residues. With 3 bases removed from V and 8 bases from J, the gap between germline ends came to 8 bases. The CDR3 here is CASSHQRDEQFF. The CDR3, as DNA: TGTGCCAGCAGCCACCAGAGGGATGAGCAGTTCTTC.

V gene TRBV20-1 combines with J gene TRBJ2-1, with D possibly being TRBD1 (5 bases). Germline V lookup: CDR1 DFQATT, CDR2 SNEGSKA (reference sequence). With 5 bases removed from V and 10 bases from J, the gap between germline ends came to 9 bases. The CDR3 is 10 residues long. The CDR3 DNA follows: TGCAGTGCTTACAGGCAGGAGCAGTTCTTC. Its translation is CSAYRQEQFF.

This clonotype was observed many times. This chain uses TRBV6-1 with TRBJ2-5, with D possibly matching TRBD2 (6 bases). The germline gives CDR1 MNHNS, CDR2 SASEGT. CDR3 length: 13 residues. V was pared by 7 bases and J by 6 bases, with 15 bases between. The CDR3 coding sequence is TGTGCCAGCACCTCCTCGGGAGTAAAGACCCAGTACTTC. It translates to CASTSSGVKTQYF.

This clonotype was seen repeatedly, ten times or more. The chain couples TRBV9 to TRBJ2-1, with D unresolved. The germline V gene encodes CDR1 SGDLS and CDR2 YYNGEE. The CDR3 contains 15 residues. Trimming took 4 bases from V and 2 from J, leaving 13 bases between them. CDR3 loop: CASSLDGLAYNEQFF. CDR3 nucleotides: TGTGCCAGCAGCCTGGACGGATTGGCCTACAATGAGCAGTTCTTC.

This clonotype was recorded many times. The J gene is TRBJ2-2, the V gene TRBV24-1; 7 bases agree with TRBD1. CDR1 KGHDR and CDR2 SFDVKD come from the germline V gene. With 2 bases clipped from V and 5 bases from J, the junction kept 4 bases outside the gene matches. This CDR3 has 15 amino acids. The CDR3 loop reads CATSDSRGRTGELFF. CDR3 nucleotide sequence: TGTGCCACCAGTGATTCAAGGGGGCGGACCGGGGAGCTGTTTTTT.

This clonotype was observed a handful of times. The chain joins TRBV3-1 to TRBJ2-3, with D possibly being TRBD2 (5 bases). The CDR3 length is 16 residues. Trimming took off 5 bases at V and 0 bases at J, with 15 bases between the two ends. Germline CDR1 LGHDT, CDR2 YNNKEL (reference sequence). The CDR3 DNA is TGTGCCAGCAGCTCACGGCGAGCGGCTAGCACAGATACGCAGTATTTT. Its translation: CASSSRRAASTDTQYF.

The V and J genes are TRBV7-6 and TRBJ2-3; D unclear. Per the germline V gene, CDR1 is SGHVS and CDR2 is FNYEAQ. The CDR3 sequence is 17 residues long. The V end lost 1 base, the J end lost 2 bases, and 16 bases lay between the germline ends. CDR3 DNA: TGTGCCAGCAGCTTAGTTCTAGTCGTTAGGGCCACAGATACGCAGTATTTT. It is translated as CASSLVLVVRATDTQYF.

This clonotype has only a few counts. The gene calls are TRBV10-3 and TRBJ1-1; D gene ambiguous. This CDR3 is built from 14 residues. Germline-derived CDR1 and CDR2 are ENHRY and SYGVKD. The germline V and J ends were trimmed by 0 bases and 6 bases, with 11 bases remaining between them. The DNA of the CDR3 is TGTGCCATCAGTGAGTCGATTACCGGCGCTGAAGCTTTCTTT. It translates to CAISESITGAEAFF.

This clonotype was observed once. This chain links TRBV29-1 with TRBJ2-7, with D tentatively TRBD1 or TRBD2 (6 bases each). Germline assignment: CDR1 SQVTM and CDR2 ANQGSEA. Trimming stripped 6 bases from V and 1 base from J, with 16 bases between. This CDR3 comprises 14 residues. The CDR3 region is CSVGLDSLSYEQYF. The CDR3 DNA reads as TGCAGCGTGGGACTGGACAGCCTTTCCTACGAGCAGTACTTC.

This clonotype was counted ten times or more. V gene TRBV29-1 combines with J gene TRBJ2-3; 8 nucleotides align to TRBD1. The CDR3 covers 14 residues. CDR1 and CDR2 (germline): SQVTM, ANQGSEA. With V trimmed by 7 bases and J by 0 bases, 6 bases remained unmatched. CDR3 protein: CSASGGESTDTQYF. The CDR3 DNA sequence: TGCAGCGCATCAGGGGGCGAGAGCACAGATACGCAGTATTTT.

The chain carries TRBV4-1 and TRBJ2-3; the D is unclear. The CDR3 has 15 residues. Germline assignment: CDR1 MGHRA and CDR2 YSYEKL. V shed 7 bases and J shed 0 bases, with 14 bases lying between them. CDR3 protein: CASTKTHTSTDTQYF. The DNA for the CDR3 is TGCGCCAGCACCAAGACCCATACTAGCACAGATACGCAGTATTTT.

In this sample, this clonotype turned up many times. This rearrangement joins TRBV7-9 to TRBJ2-5; maybe TRBD1 (6 bases). Looked up from germline, CDR1 is SEHNR and CDR2 is FQNEAQ (reference sequence). With 5 bases removed from V and 3 bases from J, the gap between germline ends came to 13 bases. This CDR3 has 14 residues. CDR3 bases: TGTGCCAGCAGCACAGGGACCACAAAAGAGACCCAGTACTTC. It translates to CASSTGTTKETQYF.

The chain uses TRBV5-1 and TRBJ2-7; D is unclear. V was cut by 3 bases and J by 2 bases, with 12 bases left in between. The CDR3 is made up of 14 amino acids. Germline CDR1 is SGHRS and CDR2 is YFSETQ. CDR3 DNA: TGCGCCAGCAGCTCCCGGGCCGAACCCTACGAGCAGTACTTC. Translated: CASSSRAEPYEQYF.

This clonotype was seen many times. V gene TRBV30 combines with J gene TRBJ1-2, with a weak D call TRBD1 (6 bases). Germline V gives CDR1 GTSNPN, CDR2 SVGIG (reference sequence). The CDR3 length is 13 residues. Trimming cost V 5 bases and J 4 bases, with 14 bases left between them. The CDR3 spells CAWGGGRPYGYTF. In DNA form, the CDR3 reads TGTGCCTGGGGGGGCGGTAGACCCTATGGCTACACCTTC. Complete variable domain (other parts from reference TRBV30 and TRBJ1-2): SQTIHQWPATLVQPVGSPLSLECTVEGTSNPNLYWYRQAAGRGLQLLFYSVGIGQISSEVPQNLSASRPQDRQFILSSKKLLLSDSGFYLCAWGGGRPYGYTFGSGTRLTVV.